This is a list of T cell receptor beta chains from one sample in a study of shared clonotypes between healthy human individuals. This table comes from immunoSEQ multiplex PCR, and its TCRdb copy is limited to in-frame clones, with some not included. Of some 1,900,000 clones listed, about 94% are singletons. Sequencing was done on a sample of naive CD8+ T cells sorted from blood. The receptors come from a man younger than 35 in good health. Each CDR3 is given with its conserved first and last residue. Each record gives: D gene, clone size, V gene, J gene, CDR3 protein, CDR3 DNA. A D gene is named only where the DNA matches it firmly. A clone size is listed for some rows: how often the clone was seen (once, few, many), or a class if it is expanded.

.	.	TRBV4-1	TRBJ2-2	CASSQEIGQLTGELFF	TGCGCCAGCAGCCAAGAAATAGGACAGCTCACCGGGGAGCTGTTTTTT
TRBD1	.	TRBV4-1	TRBJ1-2	CASSQDSGQGAYGYTF	TGCGCCAGCAGCCAAGATAGTGGACAGGGGGCCTATGGCTACACCTTC
.	.	TRBV27	TRBJ2-1	CASSLSGRNEQFF	TGTGCCAGCAGTTTATCCGGCCGCAATGAGCAGTTCTTC
.	.	TRBV7-9	TRBJ1-1	CASRKNTEAFF	TGTGCCAGCAGAAAAAACACTGAAGCTTTCTTT
.	.	TRBV11-2	TRBJ2-7	CASGGSSYEQYF	TGTGCCAGCGGGGGAAGCTCCTACGAGCAGTACTTC
.	.	TRBV4-2	TRBJ1-2	CASSQEGTGGHGYTF	TGTGCCAGCAGCCAAGAGGGGACGGGGGGCCATGGCTACACCTTC
.	.	TRBV21-1	TRBJ2-1	CASSVEGGLGYNEQFF	TGTGCCAGCAGCGTAGAGGGGGGGTTAGGGTACAATGAGCAGTTCTTC
.	.	TRBV9	TRBJ1-4	CASTRAGGAGEKLFF	TGTGCCAGCACCCGAGCGGGGGGGGCCGGTGAAAAACTGTTTTTT
.	.	TRBV5-6	TRBJ2-7	CASSLEGREQYF	TGTGCCAGCAGCCTAGAGGGGCGCGAGCAGTACTTC
.	.	TRBV4-1	TRBJ1-6	CASSPRTDYNSPLHF	TGCGCCAGCAGCCCCCGGACGGATTATAATTCACCCCTCCACTTT
.	.	TRBV9	TRBJ2-7	CASSPSETYEQYF	TGTGCCAGCAGTCCCTCAGAGACCTACGAGCAGTACTTC
.	.	TRBV11-2	TRBJ2-7	CASSLGGAVYEQYF	TGTGCCAGCAGCTTAGGCGGGGCCGTCTACGAGCAGTACTTC
.	.	TRBV6-1	TRBJ2-7	CASSAQWGWEQYF	TGTGCCAGCAGTGCTCAATGGGGCTGGGAGCAGTACTTC
.	once	TRBV7-9	TRBJ2-3	CASSLARYGTTDTQYF	TGTGCCAGCAGCTTAGCTAGGTATGGGACGACAGATACGCAGTATTTT
.	.	TRBV7-9	TRBJ2-1	CASPSTVANEQFF	TGTGCCAGCCCTTCGACAGTGGCGAATGAGCAGTTCTTC
.	.	TRBV13	TRBJ2-4	CASSSVLAKNIQYF	TGTGCCAGCAGCTCCGTTTTAGCCAAAAACATTCAGTACTTC
.	.	TRBV9	TRBJ2-1	CASSGTIGYNEQFF	TGTGCCAGCAGCGGCACCATAGGCTACAATGAGCAGTTCTTC
.	.	TRBV7-6	TRBJ1-1	CASSPGAGTEAFF	TGTGCCAGCAGCCCTGGGGCCGGCACTGAAGCTTTCTTT
.	.	TRBV7-9	TRBJ2-4	CASSHNWGKNIQYF	TGTGCCAGCAGTCATAACTGGGGTAAAAACATTCAGTACTTC
TRBD1	.	TRBV19	TRBJ2-5	CASSVGTGNFETQYF	TGTGCCAGTAGTGTCGGGACAGGGAATTTCGAGACCCAGTACTTC
.	.	TRBV19	TRBJ1-5	CASSIGGLSNQPQHF	TGTGCCAGTAGTATAGGAGGGCTTAGCAATCAGCCCCAGCATTTT